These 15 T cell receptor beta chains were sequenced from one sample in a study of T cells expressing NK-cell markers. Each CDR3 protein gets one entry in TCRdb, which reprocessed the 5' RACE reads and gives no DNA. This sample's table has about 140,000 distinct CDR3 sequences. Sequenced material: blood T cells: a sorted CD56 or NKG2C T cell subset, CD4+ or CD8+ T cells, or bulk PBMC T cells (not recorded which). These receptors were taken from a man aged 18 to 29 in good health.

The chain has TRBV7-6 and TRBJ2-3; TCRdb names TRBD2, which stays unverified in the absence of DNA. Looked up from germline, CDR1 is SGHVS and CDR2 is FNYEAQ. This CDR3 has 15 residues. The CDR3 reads CASSLRREGLDTQYF.

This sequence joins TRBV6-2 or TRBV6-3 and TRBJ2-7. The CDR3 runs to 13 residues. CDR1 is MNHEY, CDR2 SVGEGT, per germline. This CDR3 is CASSYDISYEQYF.

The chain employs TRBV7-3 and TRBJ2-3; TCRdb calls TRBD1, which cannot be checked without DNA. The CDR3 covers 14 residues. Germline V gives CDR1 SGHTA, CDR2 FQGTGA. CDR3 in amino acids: CASSLTGGADTQYF.

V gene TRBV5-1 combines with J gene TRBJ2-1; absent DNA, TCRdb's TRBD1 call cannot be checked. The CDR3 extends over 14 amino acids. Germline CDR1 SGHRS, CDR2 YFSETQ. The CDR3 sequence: CASSPWTVDNEQFF.

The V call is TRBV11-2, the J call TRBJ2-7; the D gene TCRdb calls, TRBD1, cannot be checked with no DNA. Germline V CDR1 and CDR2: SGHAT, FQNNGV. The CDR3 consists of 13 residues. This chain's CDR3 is CATKDTHYYEQYF.

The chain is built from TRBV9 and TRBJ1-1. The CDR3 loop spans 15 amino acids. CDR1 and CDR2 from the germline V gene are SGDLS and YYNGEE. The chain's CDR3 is CASSVGATVNTEAFF.

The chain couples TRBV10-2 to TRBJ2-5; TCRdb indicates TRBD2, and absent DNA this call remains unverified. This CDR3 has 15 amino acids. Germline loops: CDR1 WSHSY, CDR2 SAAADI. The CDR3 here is CASSETRESRETQYF.

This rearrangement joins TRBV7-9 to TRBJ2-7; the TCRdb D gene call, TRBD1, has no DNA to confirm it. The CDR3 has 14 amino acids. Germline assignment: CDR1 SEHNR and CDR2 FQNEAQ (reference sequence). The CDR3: CASRDRDNSYEQYF. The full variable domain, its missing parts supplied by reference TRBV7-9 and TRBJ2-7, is DTGVSQNPRHKITKRGQNVTFRCDPISEHNRLYWYRQTLGQGPEFLTYFQNEAQLEKSRLLSDRFSAERPKGSFSTLEIQRTEQGDSAMYLCASRDRDNSYEQYFGPGTRLTVT.

CDR3 sequence reads: CASSFSGLVYNEQFF. The chain joins TRBV27 to TRBJ2-1; TCRdb selects TRBD2, and the lack of DNA leaves this call unchecked. The germline gives CDR1 MNHEY, CDR2 SMNVEV (reference sequence). This CDR3 contains 15 residues.

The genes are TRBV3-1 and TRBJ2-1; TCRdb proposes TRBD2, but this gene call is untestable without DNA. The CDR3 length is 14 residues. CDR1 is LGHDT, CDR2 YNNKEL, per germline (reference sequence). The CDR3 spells CASSHPAGRNEQFF.

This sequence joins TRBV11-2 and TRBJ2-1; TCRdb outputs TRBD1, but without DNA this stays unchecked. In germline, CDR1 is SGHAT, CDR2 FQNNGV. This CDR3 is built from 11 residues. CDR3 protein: CASSGTPEQFF.

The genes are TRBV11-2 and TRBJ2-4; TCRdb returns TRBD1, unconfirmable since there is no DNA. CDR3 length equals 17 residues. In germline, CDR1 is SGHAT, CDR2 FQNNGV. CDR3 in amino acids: CASREGGMYPPQNIQYF.

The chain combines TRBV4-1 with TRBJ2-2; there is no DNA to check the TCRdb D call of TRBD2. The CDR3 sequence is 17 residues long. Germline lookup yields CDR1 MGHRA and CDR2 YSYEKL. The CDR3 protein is CASSQGTSGANTGELFF.

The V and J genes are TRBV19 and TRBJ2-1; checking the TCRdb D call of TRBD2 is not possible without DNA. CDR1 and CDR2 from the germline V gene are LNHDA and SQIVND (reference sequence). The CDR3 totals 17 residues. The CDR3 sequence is CASVSASGRSSYNEQFF.

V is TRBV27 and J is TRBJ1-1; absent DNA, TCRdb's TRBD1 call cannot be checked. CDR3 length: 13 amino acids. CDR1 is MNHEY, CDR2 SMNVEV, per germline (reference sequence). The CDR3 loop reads CASSFGTPNEAFF.